The 22 T cell receptor beta chains below were found in one sample sequenced in a study of T cells in Graves' hyperthyroidism and ophthalmopathy (dated by TCRdb to about 2019). Preparation of the library involved multiplex PCR. Sequenced using an Illumina HiSeq 2000. The TCR beta CDR3 regions were amplified from the RNA transcripts. The TCR CDR3 was subjected to a first round of RT-PCR using the HTBI primer set and the Qiagen OneStep RT-PCR kit. TCRdb reanalyzed the raw reads on its own, using fastp at Q25 for trimming and MiXCR for clone calling, and kept in-frame beta chains. Duplicate CDR3 protein sequences are folded into a single record with the most common DNA and genes. This sample lists about 760,000 distinct CDR3 sequences; over 35% were detected once. The ten largest clones represent 31% of the sample. Sequenced: blood. The receptors stem from a woman aged 35 to 49 with Graves' hyperthyroidism.

This rearrangement joins TRBV29-1 to TRBJ2-3; tentatively, D is TRBD1 or TRBD2 (5 bases each). Germline V lookup: CDR1 SQVTM, CDR2 ANQGSEA. Trimming removed 3 bases from V and 3 bases from J, with 16 bases in between. The CDR3 covers 15 residues. The CDR3 nucleotides read TGCAGCGTTGACTTTGCGCAGGGAGCAACAGATACGCAGTATTTT. It codes for CSVDFAQGATDTQYF.

This clonotype was seen repeatedly, ten times or more. The chain employs TRBV11-2 and TRBJ1-6, with D unclear. Deletions cut 3 bases from V and 8 bases from J, with 11 bases between. The length of the CDR3 is 14 residues. CDR1 is SGHAT, CDR2 FQNNGV, per germline. The CDR3, as DNA: TGTGCCAGCAGCTTTGGGCTGAGTCATTCACCCCTCCACTTT. Its translation is CASSFGLSHSPLHF.

This clonotype has only one observation. At one end the junction does not follow the germline gene, possibly because of a read error. The rearrangement joins TRBV29-1 to TRBJ2-7; 9 bases match TRBD1. This CDR3 has 11 residues. Germline V gene data show CDR1 as SQVTM and CDR2 as ANQGSEA. CDR3 residues: CSGGQGYEQCF. The CDR3 nucleotides read TGCAGCGGGGGACAGGGATACGAGCAGTGCTTC.

The CDR3 region has the DNA TGCAGCGTTGACGACGGGGGGGATGGCACCATATATTTT. Amino acids: CSVDDGGDGTIYF. J is TRBJ1-3 and V is TRBV29-1, with D possibly being TRBD1 (5 bases). CDR3 length: 13 residues. The V gene's germline CDR1 is SQVTM and CDR2 ANQGSEA. V dropped 3 bases and J dropped 9 bases, with 15 bases sitting between them.

The chain's CDR3 is CASRGPTIYGYTF. For the CDR3, the DNA is TGTGCCAGCAGAGGTCCTACAATCTATGGCTACACCTTC. The chain couples TRBV12-3 or TRBV12-4 to TRBJ1-2; no definite D call. The V end was cut by 6 bases, the J end by 4 bases, with 12 bases between. This CDR3 has 13 amino acids.

This rearrangement joins TRBV10-3 to TRBJ2-7; D tentatively fits TRBD1 or TRBD2 (5 bases each). Trimming removed 10 bases at V and 3 bases at J, with 19 bases between. CDR1 is ENHRY, CDR2 SYGVKD, per germline. CDR3 size: 14 residues. The CDR3 DNA is TGTGCCAGCTCACCAAGAGGGGCCGACTACGAGCAGTACTTC. Translated, it gives CASSPRGADYEQYF.

There are many counts of this clonotype. The rearrangement uses TRBV15 and TRBJ1-1; D not certain. The CDR3 totals 15 residues. Germline lookup yields CDR1 LNHNV and CDR2 YYDKDF (reference sequence). V lost 0 bases to trimming and J lost 3 bases, with 11 bases between them. The CDR3 DNA is TGTGCCACCAGCAGAGACGCACAGCAGGACACTGAAGCTTTCTTT. Amino acids: CATSRDAQQDTEAFF.

The chain employs TRBV20-1 and TRBJ1-1; 9 bases map to TRBD1. This CDR3 has 14 amino acids. Germline values: CDR1 DFQATT, CDR2 SNEGSKA (reference sequence). Germline trimming cut 5 bases from V and 0 bases from J; bases unmatched to any gene: 4. CDR3 nucleotide sequence: TGCAGTGCTGGGACAGGGAAAGTGAACACTGAAGCTTTCTTT. This translates into CSAGTGKVNTEAFF.

CDR3 in DNA: TGTGCCAGCAGCACAACAGGCGCCCACGAGCAGTACTTC. It codes for CASSTTGAHEQYF. The chain joins TRBV9 to TRBJ2-7; D is possibly TRBD1 (5 bases). The CDR3 is made up of 13 amino acids. Trimming left V 4 bases short and J 5 bases short, with 13 bases between. The germline gives CDR1 SGDLS, CDR2 YYNGEE.

This clonotype was counted between two and nine times. The chain has TRBV6-5 and TRBJ1-1, with no clear D. V was shortened by 0 bases and J by 7 bases, with 12 bases between the two germline ends. Germline-derived CDR1 and CDR2 are MNHEY and SVGAGI. The CDR3 extends over 14 amino acids. CDR3 residues: CASSYSIRGNEAFF. The DNA for the CDR3 is TGTGCCAGCAGTTACTCGATTCGGGGTAATGAAGCTTTCTTT.

This clonotype was seen many times. The genes are TRBV5-1 and TRBJ1-6, with 8 nucleotides matching TRBD1. From germline, CDR1 is SGHRS and CDR2 YFSETQ. The CDR3 is made up of 15 amino acids. V trimming: 2 bases; J trimming: 10 bases; junction bases outside the gene matches: 8. This CDR3 is CASSFGGQGDSPLHF. In DNA form, the CDR3 reads TGCGCCAGCAGCTTTGGAGGACAGGGAGACTCACCCCTCCACTTT.

The chain couples TRBV10-1 to TRBJ2-2; 8 bases map to TRBD2. This CDR3 is built from 13 residues. Germline lookup yields CDR1 WNHNN and CDR2 SYGVQD (reference sequence). V lost 8 bases, J lost 6 bases, and 5 bases stayed unmatched. In DNA form, the CDR3 reads TGCGCCAGCCCAGGACTAGCCTCCGGGGAGCTGTTTTTT. Translating it yields CASPGLASGELFF.

This clonotype was found many times. This chain joins TRBV7-4 and TRBJ1-1, with D tentatively TRBD1 (5 bases). Germline V CDR1 and CDR2: SGHVT, SQSDAQ. V was cut by 4 bases and J by 1 base, with 13 bases left in between. The CDR3 loop spans 15 amino acids. The CDR3 sequence is CASSSIGGGNTEAFF. The CDR3 DNA follows: TGTGCCAGCAGCTCCATTGGTGGGGGGAACACTGAAGCTTTCTTT.

This clonotype appeared many times. The rearrangement joins TRBV24-1 to TRBJ1-1; no clear D gene. Germline CDR1 is KGHDR and CDR2 is SFDVKD. The V and J ends lost 2 bases and 2 bases respectively, with 5 bases between them. This CDR3 spans 13 amino acids. The CDR3 here is CATSDYGNTEAFF. The CDR3, as DNA: TGTGCCACCAGTGATTATGGAAACACTGAAGCTTTCTTT.

In its sample, this clonotype was seen many times. V and J are TRBV20-1 and TRBJ1-2; D is perhaps TRBD1 (6 bases). CDR1 is DFQATT and CDR2 is SNEGSKA in the germline V gene (reference sequence). Between the trimmed V and J ends, which lost 7 bases and 5 bases, there was a span of 17 bases. This CDR3 is 13 amino acids long. The CDR3 sequence: CSVPRTDLYGYTF. The DNA of the CDR3 is TGCAGTGTACCCAGGACAGACCTATATGGCTACACCTTC.

Remarks on this clonotype: A read error is possible here, since a much larger clone lies one base away. CDR3 residues: CAIRESGTREKLFF. The CDR3, as DNA: TGTGCCATCAGGGAGTCGGGCACCCGCGAAAAACTGTTTTTT. J is TRBJ1-4 and V is TRBV10-3; no clear D. This CDR3 is built from 14 residues. Germline CDR1 ENHRY, CDR2 SYGVKD.

V gene TRBV11-1 combines with J gene TRBJ1-1; D gene unclear. V lost 6 bases, J lost 4 bases, and 12 bases lay in between. The CDR3 has 13 residues. In germline, CDR1 is SGHAT, CDR2 FQDESV (reference sequence). The DNA for the CDR3 is TGTGCCAGCAGTTCTTTATGGGGCACTGAAGCTTTCTTT. It encodes CASSSLWGTEAFF.

This clonotype has only a few counts. A read error may produce the germline difference seen at one junction end. The rearrangement joins TRBV7-2 to TRBJ2-7, with D possibly matching TRBD2 (7 bases). The CDR3 is 15 amino acids. Germline V gene data show CDR1 as SGHTA and CDR2 as FQGNSA. CDR3 sequence reads: CASSQGAGTTYEQYF. Written as DNA, the CDR3 is TGCGCCAGCAGCCAAGGAGCGGGGACAACCTACGAGCAGTACTTC.

The chain links TRBV29-1 to TRBJ2-3; the match to TRBD1 covers 7 bases. The length of the CDR3 is 15 residues. Germline trimming cut 6 bases from V and 3 bases from J; bases unmatched to any gene: 12. Germline V gives CDR1 SQVTM, CDR2 ANQGSEA. This CDR3 reads CSVQQGTHLTDTQYF. The CDR3 DNA reads TGCAGCGTACAACAGGGGACACACCTTACAGATACGCAGTATTTT.

This clonotype has a handful of counts. V and J are TRBV30 and TRBJ2-7, with 7 bases aligning to TRBD1. CDR3 length: 14 residues. Germline-derived CDR1 and CDR2 are GTSNPN and SVGIG (reference sequence). V gave up 6 bases and J gave up 2 bases; unmatched junction bases: 10. The CDR3 sequence is CACTSTGRPYEQYF. Written as DNA, the CDR3 is TGTGCCTGTACATCGACAGGGCGACCCTACGAGCAGTACTTC. Combining the CDR3 with reference TRBV30 and TRBJ2-7 gives the whole variable domain SQTIHQWPATLVQPVGSPLSLECTVEGTSNPNLYWYRQAAGRGLQLLFYSVGIGQISSEVPQNLSASRPQDRQFILSSKKLLLSDSGFYLCACTSTGRPYEQYFGPGTRLTVT.

This clonotype was found many times. The rearrangement uses TRBV7-2 and TRBJ1-1; D possibly corresponds to TRBD1 (6 bases). Trimming cost V 5 bases and J 5 bases, with 15 bases left between them. Germline V gene lookup returns CDR1 SGHTA and CDR2 FQGNSA. The CDR3 has 14 residues. This chain's CDR3 is CASSPQGWATEAFF. The CDR3 bases are TGTGCCAGCAGCCCCCAGGGGTGGGCGACTGAAGCTTTCTTT.

This clonotype has ten or more counts. The chain uses TRBV6-5 and TRBJ2-7, with 8 bases identical to TRBD1. The CDR3 extends over 13 amino acids. CDR1 is MNHEY, CDR2 SVGAGI, per germline. After removal of 2 bases from V and 6 bases from J, the junction contained 3 bases not matched to a gene. For the CDR3, the DNA is TGTGCCAGCAGTTACGGCAGGGGGCTCGAGCAGTACTTC. It specifies CASSYGRGLEQYF.